The 10 T cell receptor beta chains in this list originate from one sample, sequenced in a study of cytomegalovirus exposure and HLA in healthy donors. The PCR was carried out with 60 Vbeta primers and 13 Jbeta primers. TCRdb's copy holds only in-frame clones and misses some; the assay was immunoSEQ multiplex PCR. The sample contains some 170,000 clones, approximately 85% of which appear only once. Sequenced sample: PBMCs. Source of these receptors: a girl aged 2 to 9 in good health and CMV-seropositive.

This clone was seen more than once but under ten times. The V and J genes are TRBV28 and TRBJ2-1, with 9 bases fitting TRBD2. CDR1 is MDHEN and CDR2 is SYDVKM in the germline V gene. The CDR3 is 18 residues long. Losses at the gene ends were 5 bases for V and 6 bases for J; bases not matched to a gene: 17. CDR3 protein: CASSVRGISGRRFNEQFF. The CDR3 DNA sequence: TGTGCCAGCAGTGTCCGGGGGATTAGCGGGAGAAGGTTCAATGAGCAGTTCTTC.

This chain connects TRBV7-8 to TRBJ2-1; D may be TRBD2 (6 bases). The CDR3 is 16 amino acids. Per the germline V gene, CDR1 is SGHVS and CDR2 is FQNEAQ. V shed 4 bases and J shed 0 bases, with 13 bases lying between them. This CDR3 reads CASSSGGASSYNEQFF. CDR3 in DNA: TGTGCCAGCAGCTCGGGCGGGGCCAGCTCCTACAATGAGCAGTTCTTC.

The chain carries TRBV10-3 and TRBJ1-6; D remains ambiguous. CDR1 and CDR2 (germline): ENHRY, SYGVKD. The CDR3 is 14 amino acids. Deletions cut 3 bases from V and 7 bases from J, with 10 bases between. The CDR3 spells CAISDERNNSPLHF. As DNA, the CDR3 is TGTGCCATCAGTGATGAGCGAAACAATTCACCCCTCCACTTT.

The gene calls are TRBV4-1 and TRBJ2-1; D possibly corresponds to TRBD2 (5 bases). V dropped 6 bases and J dropped 9 bases, with 15 bases sitting between them. There are 13 residues in the CDR3. Germline V gene lookup returns CDR1 MGHRA and CDR2 YSYEKL. DNA of the CDR3: TGCGCCAGCAGTCATGGAGAGGGATTTGAGCAGTTCTTC. This sequence encodes CASSHGEGFEQFF.

This chain links TRBV29-1 with TRBJ1-3, with TRBD1 identical over 7 bases. Per germline, CDR1 SQVTM and CDR2 ANQGSEA. The CDR3 totals 13 residues. After removal of 7 bases from V and 7 bases from J, the junction contained 10 bases not matched to a gene. CDR3 nucleotide sequence: TGCAGCGCCCTCGACAGGGATGATAACACCATATATTTT. Its protein is CSALDRDDNTIYF.

V usage is TRBV11-2 and J usage is TRBJ2-7, with TRBD1 matching 8 bases. This CDR3 is 15 amino acids long. Trimming took 6 bases from V and 1 from J; bases not matched to a gene: 8. The V gene's germline CDR1 is SGHAT and CDR2 FQNNGV. The CDR3 DNA sequence: TGTGCCAGCAGTTCCAACGGACAGGGATCCTACGAGCAGTACTTC. It specifies CASSSNGQGSYEQYF.

The chain carries TRBV28 and TRBJ1-3, with TRBD1 matching over 7 bases. From germline, CDR1 is MDHEN and CDR2 SYDVKM. Trimming at V came to 7 bases and at J to 4 bases, leaving 1 base not matched to a gene. This CDR3 comprises 12 residues. CDR3 residues: CASKTGGNTIYF. As DNA, the CDR3 is TGTGCCAGCAAGACAGGGGGAAACACCATATATTTT.

The chain links TRBV6-1 to TRBJ2-1; 12 bases are a match to TRBD2. This CDR3 contains 17 residues. Germline CDR1 is MNHNS and CDR2 is SASEGT. With 3 bases clipped from V and 8 bases from J, the junction kept 11 bases outside the gene matches. CDR3 nucleotide sequence: TGTGCCAGCAGTGATCTGACTAGCGGGAGATCATACGATGAGCAGTTCTTC. It encodes CASSDLTSGRSYDEQFF.

The chain is built from TRBV7-6 and TRBJ2-3, with 10 nucleotides matching TRBD2. The CDR3 is made up of 16 amino acids. The V segment lost 5 bases and the J segment 4 bases; nucleotides outside the gene matches: 9. Germline CDR1 reads SGHVS; CDR2 reads FNYEAQ. This chain's CDR3 is CASSRLAGEAADTQYF. In DNA, the CDR3 is TGTGCCAGCAGCCGTCTAGCGGGAGAGGCGGCAGATACGCAGTATTTT.

V usage is TRBV6-5 and J usage is TRBJ1-2; D not resolved. The ends were cut back, 2 bases at V and 12 bases at J, with 13 bases in the middle. The CDR3 extends over 12 amino acids. Germline values: CDR1 MNHEY, CDR2 SVGAGI. The CDR3 protein is CASSYNGRRNTF. The CDR3 DNA follows: TGTGCCAGCAGTTACAATGGGAGAAGGAACACCTTC.